The source of this T cell receptor beta chain is a study of cytomegalovirus exposure and HLA in healthy donors. Trimming at V came to 6 bases and at J to 2 bases, leaving 11 bases not matched to a gene. This CDR3 has 16 amino acids. Germline CDR1 is LNHDA and CDR2 is SQIVND (reference sequence). The PCR employed 60 Vbeta primers together with 13 Jbeta primers. This table comes from immunoSEQ multiplex PCR, and its TCRdb copy is limited to in-frame clones, with some not included. This sample yields about 140,000 clones, of which roughly 80% are seen a single time; less than 1.5% belongs to the top ten.

The source of this sequence is a female donor in good health and CMV-seronegative. V usage is TRBV19 and J usage is TRBJ2-7, with 9 nucleotides matching TRBD1. Specimen: PBMCs. The CDR3 DNA reads as TGTGCCAGTAGACCTCTCGGGGGACAGGGTCCCTACGAGCAGTACTTC. This sequence encodes CASRPLGGQGPYEQYF.